Presented here are 7 T cell receptor beta chains from one specimen sequenced in a study of OX40 agonist ivuxolimab in advanced cancers. This table comes from immunoSEQ multiplex PCR, and its TCRdb copy is limited to in-frame clones, with some not included. The sample comprises 80,000 to 85,000 clones, around 84% of which are singletons, and around 6% rests with the top ten. Material: CD4+ or CD8+ T cells sorted from blood, obtained in a trial of the OX40 agonist ivuxolimab. These TCRs come from an adult with an advanced solid tumor such as melanoma, head and neck, liver or kidney cancer.

V is TRBV7-3 and J is TRBJ2-7; 9 nucleotides agree with TRBD1. The CDR3 totals 16 residues. CDR1 is SGHTA, CDR2 FQGTGA, per germline. The trim removed 1 base at V and 5 bases at J, leaving 9 bases unmatched. In DNA, the CDR3 is TGTGCCAGCAGCTTAAACCCTACAGGGGGCCGGGACGAGCAGTACTTC. Its protein is CASSLNPTGGRDEQYF.

In DNA, the CDR3 is TGTGCCTGGAGTATAATGGAGGGGCACTATGGCTACACCTTC. It encodes CAWSIMEGHYGYTF. The chain is built from TRBV30 and TRBJ1-2; TRBD1 might be the D (5 bases). The germline CDR1 and CDR2 sequences are GTSNPN and SVGIG (reference sequence). V gave up 2 bases and J gave up 3 bases, with 13 bases separating them. CDR3 size: 14 residues.

This chain links TRBV6-5 with TRBJ1-2, with D hard to call. In germline, CDR1 is MNHEY, CDR2 SVGAGI. The CDR3 contains 13 residues. Trimming removed 2 bases from V and 3 bases from J, with 7 bases in between. The CDR3 protein is CASSYGPDYGYTF. CDR3 sequence (DNA): TGTGCCAGCAGTTACGGGCCCGACTATGGCTACACCTTC.

The rearrangement uses TRBV7-9 and TRBJ1-2; no clear D. The CDR3 spans 12 residues. Germline V gives CDR1 SEHNR, CDR2 FQNEAQ (reference sequence). The ends were cut back, 3 bases at V and 7 bases at J, with 9 bases in the middle. CDR3 bases: TGTGCCAGCAGCTTGTCCGTAGGTGGCTACACCTTC. Residues: CASSLSVGGYTF.

This clone was seen once. The rearrangement joins TRBV30 to TRBJ2-5; TRBD1 might be the D (7 bases). Trimming left V 8 bases short and J 4 bases short, with 29 bases between. The CDR3 length is 17 residues. The V gene's germline CDR1 is GTSNPN and CDR2 SVGIG (reference sequence). CDR3 in DNA: TGTGCCGGAGGGGGCCCCTCGGTAGGACGAGCAGGAGAGACCCAGTACTTC. Its translation: CAGGGPSVGRAGETQYF.

This sequence joins TRBV11-3 and TRBJ2-3; TRBD2 matches at 8 bases. V lost 4 bases and J lost 10; bases outside the gene matches: 7. Per germline, CDR1 SGHNT and CDR2 YENEEA. The length of the CDR3 is 13 residues. CDR3 sequence reads: CASSSDGGGPQYF. The DNA of the CDR3 is TGTGCCAGCAGCTCCGACGGGGGGGGTCCGCAGTATTTT.

The J gene is TRBJ2-3, the V gene TRBV7-2; no definite D call. Looked up from germline, CDR1 is SGHTA and CDR2 is FQGNSA. The CDR3 is made up of 15 amino acids. Trimming took 5 bases from V and 0 from J, leaving 12 bases between them. The DNA of the CDR3 is TGTGCCAGCAGCCCCCACCCCGGGAGCACAGATACGCAGTATTTT. It is translated as CASSPHPGSTDTQYF.